This T cell receptor (beta chain) appears in the sequencing data of a study of cytomegalovirus exposure and HLA in healthy donors. Overall study results and limits: Researchers left out some V segments, among them TRBV6-2 and TRBV6-3, as indistinguishable. An observed cluster of highly shared sequence variants was recorded as a likely sequencing artifact. In a later analysis, most CMV-associated TCR beta chains appeared HLA-restricted. Further analysis was carried out later, and it showed several of the most significant clusters appearing linked to common viral pathogens.

Remarks on this clone: Its specificity is unknown.

The PCR had 60 Vbeta and 13 Jbeta primers. The protocol was immunoSEQ multiplex PCR, while the TCRdb copy is restricted to in-frame clones and leaves out a portion. The table lists around 130,000 clones, roughly 75% of them singletons. CDR1 SEHNR and CDR2 FQNEAQ come from the germline V gene (reference sequence). This CDR3 contains 18 residues. Trimming removed 5 bases from V and 5 bases from J; junction bases left unmatched: 11. The sequence was obtained from a man aged 25-45 years in good health and CMV-seronegative. This chain links TRBV7-9 with TRBJ2-5; 16 bases are shared with TRBD2. Sequencing was done on a sample of PBMCs. The CDR3 nucleotides read TGTGCCAGCAGCCTGGGACTAGCGGGAGGGGTTTTTATGGAGACCCAGTACTTC. As protein: CASSLGLAGGVFMETQYF.